This T cell receptor (beta chain) was identified during a study of siplizumab effects on memory and regulatory T cells. Broader study findings: Memory T cells appeared less diverse than naive cells, which seemed to contribute substantially to alloresponse. Proliferating Tregs in siplizumab cultures were never verified as suppressive.

Comment on this clone: Its target is unknown.

Germline loops: CDR1 SGHKS, CDR2 YYEKEE (reference sequence). The CDR3 is made up of 15 amino acids. Trimming removed 4 bases from V and 4 bases from J, with 17 bases in between. TCRdb's table, derived via immunoSEQ multiplex PCR, lists solely in-frame clones and lacks some. The table shows 95,000 to 100,000 clones, with roughly 91% occurring only once. The clonotype was recovered from a human donor in good health. Material for sequencing was non-Treg CD4+ T cells sorted from blood. The V call is TRBV5-5, the J call TRBJ1-2, with a tentative D call TRBD1 (5 bases). The CDR3 DNA reads as TGTGCCAGCAGCCCTTCAGCCGGGGCCGTCTATGGCTACACCTTC. Translating it yields CASSPSAGAVYGYTF.